A single sample gave rise to the 20 T cell receptor beta chains below, sequenced in a study of cytomegalovirus exposure and HLA in healthy donors (dated by TCRdb to 2015 to 2018). The receptor library was made with the immunoSEQ multiplex PCR assay. A mixture of 60 forward primers for TCR Vbeta segments and 13 reverse primers for TCR Jbeta segments was used in the multiplex PCR. Sourced from immuneACCESS, this table was stored by TCRdb with only in-frame sequences that have V and J called. A share of the clones is absent; for the studies checked, an unresolved V gene accounts for under half, and the remainder has no known explanation. Across this sample there are approximately 110,000 clones, with 74% seen only once. Together, the top ten hold about 4% of the sample. The sample comprised PBMCs. These receptors all come from a woman aged 45-65 years in good health and CMV-seropositive.

V usage is TRBV10-3 and J usage is TRBJ2-7; D unclear. Per the germline V gene, CDR1 is ENHRY and CDR2 is SYGVKD. This CDR3 has 13 residues. Trimming removed 2 bases from V and 0 bases from J, with 5 bases in between. The CDR3 DNA reads as TGTGCCATCAGTGAGCACAGCTCCTACGAGCAGTACTTC. It is translated as CAISEHSSYEQYF.

The J gene is TRBJ1-1, the V gene TRBV9; D perhaps matches TRBD1 (6 bases). The CDR3 covers 17 residues. Trimming cost V 0 bases and J 3 bases, with 18 bases left between them. CDR1 is SGDLS and CDR2 is YYNGEE in the germline V gene. Here the CDR3 DNA reads TGTGCCAGCAGCGTAGCTCCTGCGGGGGCCCGGGACACTGAAGCTTTCTTT. This sequence encodes CASSVAPAGARDTEAFF.

This rearrangement joins TRBV4-1 to TRBJ2-7; 11 nucleotides agree with TRBD2. The CDR3 length is 15 residues. J gave up 6 bases and V 4 bases, and 8 bases lay outside the gene matches. CDR1 MGHRA and CDR2 YSYEKL come from the germline V gene. The CDR3 DNA reads as TGCGCCAGCAGCCGGGGACCGGGACTAGCGGCCGAGCAGTACTTC. Its protein is CASSRGPGLAAEQYF.

This rearrangement joins TRBV5-1 to TRBJ1-6; D remains ambiguous. From germline, CDR1 is SGHRS and CDR2 YFSETQ. V lost 3 bases and J lost 6, with 13 bases in between. This CDR3 region has 15 residues. The CDR3 protein is CASSSPGVGNSPLHF. CDR3 nucleotide sequence: TGCGCCAGCAGCTCCCCGGGTGTTGGTAATTCACCCCTCCACTTT.

This rearrangement joins TRBV5-1 to TRBJ2-3; D is perhaps TRBD2 (5 bases). Trimming cost V 4 bases and J 4 bases, with 10 bases left between them. CDR1 and CDR2 (germline): SGHRS, YFSETQ. The CDR3 length is 13 residues. As DNA, the CDR3 is TGCGCCAGCAGCCCCGTCGGGGCAGATACGCAGTATTTT. Encoded protein: CASSPVGADTQYF.

The V gene is TRBV4-2, the J gene TRBJ2-2; D is perhaps TRBD2 (6 bases). There are 15 residues in the CDR3. Germline V lookup: CDR1 LGHNA, CDR2 YNFKEQ. The ends were cut back, 5 bases at V and 4 bases at J, with 14 bases in the middle. CDR3 bases: TGTGCCAGCAGCGGGGACTTCCAGTCCACCGGGGAGCTGTTTTTT. It specifies CASSGDFQSTGELFF.

The rearrangement links TRBV6-1 to TRBJ1-6; D perhaps matches TRBD1 (5 bases). The CDR3 totals 15 residues. Deletions cut 4 bases from V and 4 bases from J, with 11 bases between. CDR1 and CDR2 (germline): MNHNS, SASEGT. The CDR3 DNA reads as TGTGCCAGCAGTGGTCTAGACAGTTATAATTCACCCCTCCACTTT. Translating it yields CASSGLDSYNSPLHF.

V and J are TRBV6-6 and TRBJ2-4; 9 positions agree with TRBD1. This CDR3 has 14 residues. V was clipped by 5 bases and J by 8 bases; unmatched bases: 7. Germline CDR1 and CDR2: MNHNY and SVGAGI (reference sequence). The chain's CDR3 is CASSLRDRVDIQYF. DNA for the CDR3: TGTGCCAGCAGTCTCCGGGACAGGGTAGACATTCAGTACTTC.

This sequence joins TRBV7-8 and TRBJ2-6; the D gene is possibly TRBD1 (5 bases). The CDR3 runs to 18 residues. Germline CDR1 and CDR2: SGHVS and FQNEAQ. V was trimmed by 2 bases and J by 1 base, leaving 15 bases between them. CDR3 sequence: CASSLNPTAGSGANVLTF. In nucleotides, the CDR3 is TGTGCCAGCAGCTTAAATCCAACGGCAGGGTCTGGGGCCAACGTCCTGACTTTC. Drawing the rest from reference TRBV7-8 and TRBJ2-6, the complete variable domain is GAGVSQSPRYKVAKRGQDVALRCDPISGHVSLFWYQQALGQGPEFLTYFQNEAQLDKSGLPSDRFFAERPEGSVSTLKIQRTQQEDSAVYLCASSLNPTAGSGANVLTFGAGSRLTVL.

The V and J genes are TRBV7-2 and TRBJ2-5; TRBD2 matches at 11 bases. CDR3 length equals 15 residues. Per germline, CDR1 SGHTA and CDR2 FQGNSA. V dropped 4 bases and J dropped 2; count of bases not matched to a gene: 3. The CDR3 sequence is CASSSRTSGQETQYF. The CDR3 DNA reads as TGTGCCAGCAGCTCCCGGACTAGCGGGCAAGAGACCCAGTACTTC.

This sequence joins TRBV11-2 and TRBJ2-1, with TRBD2 matching 7 bases. Losses at the gene ends were 1 base for V and 3 bases for J; bases not matched to a gene: 0. From germline, CDR1 is SGHAT and CDR2 FQNNGV. This CDR3 is 14 amino acids long. The CDR3 here is CASSLAGGYNEQFF. CDR3 coding DNA: TGTGCCAGCAGCTTAGCGGGGGGCTACAATGAGCAGTTCTTC. Based on the CDR3 plus reference TRBV11-2 and TRBJ2-1, the full variable domain is EAGVAQSPRYKIIEKRQSVAFWCNPISGHATLYWYQQILGQGPKLLIQFQNNGVVDDSQLPKDRFSAERLKGVDSTLKIQPAKLEDSAVYLCASSLAGGYNEQFFGPGTRLTVL.

The rearrangement uses TRBV4-1 and TRBJ2-7, with D maybe TRBD1 (6 bases). V was pared by 3 bases and J by 2 bases, with 20 bases between. The CDR3 is 17 amino acids. Germline CDR1 MGHRA, CDR2 YSYEKL. The CDR3 spells CASSQTDLGGGPYEQYF. As DNA, the CDR3 is TGCGCCAGCAGCCAGACGGACCTGGGTGGGGGCCCCTACGAGCAGTACTTC.

J is TRBJ1-6 and V is TRBV18; 8 nucleotides agree with TRBD1. Germline CDR1 is KGHSH and CDR2 is LQKENI. The CDR3 spans 14 residues. The V segment lost 6 bases and the J segment 10 bases; nucleotides outside the gene matches: 8. The CDR3 protein is CASSGTGPYSPLHF. In DNA, the CDR3 is TGTGCCAGCTCCGGGACAGGCCCGTACTCACCCCTCCACTTT.

The J gene is TRBJ2-7, the V gene TRBV2; D not resolved. Germline CDR1 and CDR2: SNHLY and FYNNEI. There are 11 residues in the CDR3. V lost 2 bases and J lost 7, with 6 bases in between. The CDR3 here is CASSEFREQYF. CDR3 nucleotides: TGTGCCAGCAGTGAATTTCGGGAGCAGTACTTC. Based on the CDR3 plus reference TRBV2 and TRBJ2-7, the full variable domain is EPEVTQTPSHQVTQMGQEVILRCVPISNHLYFYWYRQILGQKVEFLVSFYNNEISEKSEIFDDQFSVERPDGSNFTLKIRSTKLEDSAMYFCASSEFREQYFGPGTRLTVT.

Only a few counts were recorded for this clone. The rearrangement links TRBV6-1 to TRBJ2-3; 8 bases line up with TRBD2. Losses at the gene ends were 6 bases for V and 2 bases for J; bases not matched to a gene: 7. Looked up from germline, CDR1 is MNHNS and CDR2 is SASEGT. The CDR3 has 15 amino acids. The CDR3: CASRPLAADTDTQYF. The CDR3 nucleotides are TGTGCCAGCAGGCCACTAGCGGCAGACACAGATACGCAGTATTTT.

The chain joins TRBV19 to TRBJ2-7; D is undetermined. V lost 6 bases and J lost 2, with 14 bases in between. The CDR3 length is 14 residues. Germline values: CDR1 LNHDA, CDR2 SQIVND (reference sequence). The CDR3 loop reads CASSSPGSAYEQYF. The CDR3, as DNA: TGTGCCAGTAGCTCACCCGGGTCTGCCTACGAGCAGTACTTC.

A few counts support this clone. J is TRBJ1-2 and V is TRBV6-1; D possibly corresponds to TRBD1 (6 bases). Germline V lookup: CDR1 MNHNS, CDR2 SASEGT. V was pared by 6 bases and J by 6 bases, with 11 bases between. The CDR3 has 12 residues. CDR3 sequence reads: CASRVRGHGYTF. The CDR3 coding sequence is TGTGCCAGCAGGGTCAGGGGCCATGGCTACACCTTC.

V gene TRBV19 combines with J gene TRBJ2-3, with D unclear. Trimming took off 4 bases at V and 4 bases at J, with 6 bases between the two ends. Per germline, CDR1 LNHDA and CDR2 SQIVND (reference sequence). This CDR3 region has 12 residues. The CDR3 reads CASSTTADTQYF. The CDR3 DNA follows: TGTGCCAGTAGTACGACTGCAGATACGCAGTATTTT.

The chain couples TRBV29-1 to TRBJ2-5; D might be TRBD1 (6 bases). The DNA end lines up better with TRBJ2-7; the J call may be wrong. This CDR3 is 12 amino acids long. The V gene's germline CDR1 is SQVTM and CDR2 ANQGSEA. The CDR3 sequence is CSVRTVGYEQYF. In DNA form, the CDR3 reads TGCAGCGTACGGACAGTAGGGTACGAGCAGTACTTC.

This chain links TRBV10-3 with TRBJ2-2, with D unresolved. V lost 4 bases, J lost 1 base, and 7 bases lay in between. Germline V CDR1 and CDR2: ENHRY, SYGVKD. This CDR3 is 14 amino acids long. Here the CDR3 DNA reads TGTGCCATCAGTGCTTGGCAGAACACCGGGGAGCTGTTTTTT. It yields the protein CAISAWQNTGELFF.